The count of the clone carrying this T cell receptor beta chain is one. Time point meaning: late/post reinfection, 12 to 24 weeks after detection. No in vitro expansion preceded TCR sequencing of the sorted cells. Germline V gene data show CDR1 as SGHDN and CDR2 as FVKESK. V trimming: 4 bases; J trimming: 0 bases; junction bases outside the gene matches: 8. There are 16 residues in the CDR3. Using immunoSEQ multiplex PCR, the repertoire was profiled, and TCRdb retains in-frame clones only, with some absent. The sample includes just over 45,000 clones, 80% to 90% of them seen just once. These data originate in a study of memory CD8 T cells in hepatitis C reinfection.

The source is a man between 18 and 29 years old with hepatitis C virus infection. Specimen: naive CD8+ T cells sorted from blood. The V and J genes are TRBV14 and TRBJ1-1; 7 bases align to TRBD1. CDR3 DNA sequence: TGTGCCAGCAGCCGCCCTTCTCAGGGGGTGAACACTGAAGCTTTCTTT. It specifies CASSRPSQGVNTEAFF.